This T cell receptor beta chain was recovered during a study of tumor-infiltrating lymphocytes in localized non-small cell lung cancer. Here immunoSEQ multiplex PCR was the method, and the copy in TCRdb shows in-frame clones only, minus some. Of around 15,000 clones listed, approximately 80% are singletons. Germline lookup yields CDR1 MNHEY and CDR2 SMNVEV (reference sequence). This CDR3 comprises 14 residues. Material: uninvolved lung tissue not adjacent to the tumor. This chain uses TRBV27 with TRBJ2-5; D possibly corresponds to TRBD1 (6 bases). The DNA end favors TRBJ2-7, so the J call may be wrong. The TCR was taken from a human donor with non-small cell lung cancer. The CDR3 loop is CASSLSGGSYEQYF. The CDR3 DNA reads TGTGCCAGCAGTTTATCAGGGGGATCCTACGAGCAGTACTTC.